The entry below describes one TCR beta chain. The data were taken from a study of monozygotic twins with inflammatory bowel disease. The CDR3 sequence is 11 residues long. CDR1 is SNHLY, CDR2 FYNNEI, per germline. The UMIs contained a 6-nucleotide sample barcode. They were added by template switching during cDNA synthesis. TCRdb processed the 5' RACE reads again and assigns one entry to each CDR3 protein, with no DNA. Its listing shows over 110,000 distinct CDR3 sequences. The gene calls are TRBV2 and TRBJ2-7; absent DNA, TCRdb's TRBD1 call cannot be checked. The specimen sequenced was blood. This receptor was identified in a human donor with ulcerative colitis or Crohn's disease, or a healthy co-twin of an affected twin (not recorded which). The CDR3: CASSEQGRRDF.